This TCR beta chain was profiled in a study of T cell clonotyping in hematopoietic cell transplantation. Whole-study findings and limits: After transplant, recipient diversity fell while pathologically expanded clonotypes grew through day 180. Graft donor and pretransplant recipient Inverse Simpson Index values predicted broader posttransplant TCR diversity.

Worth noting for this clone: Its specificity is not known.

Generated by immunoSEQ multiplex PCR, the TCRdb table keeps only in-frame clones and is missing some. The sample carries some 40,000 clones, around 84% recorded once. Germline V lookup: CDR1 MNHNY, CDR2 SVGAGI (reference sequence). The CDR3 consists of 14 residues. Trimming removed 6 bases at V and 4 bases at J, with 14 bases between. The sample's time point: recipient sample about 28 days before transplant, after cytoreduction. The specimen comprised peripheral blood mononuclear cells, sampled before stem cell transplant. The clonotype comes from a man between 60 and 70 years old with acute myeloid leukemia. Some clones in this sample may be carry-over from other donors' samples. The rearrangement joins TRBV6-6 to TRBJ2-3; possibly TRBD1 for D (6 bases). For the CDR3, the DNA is TGTGCCAGCAGAACAGGGCTAGGCGCAGATACGCAGTATTTT. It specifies CASRTGLGADTQYF.